This T cell receptor (beta chain) derives from a study of blood T cell repertoires in COVID-19. About the study: The origin of the acute and convalescent COVID-19 samples was the United States, Italy and Spain.

As originally analysed: Reference gene primer amplification gave nucleated cell count estimates. The repertoire was sequenced with immunoSEQ multiplex PCR; TCRdb's copy has only in-frame clones and lacks some. That table gives V, J and clone size, and the DNA gave D and trimming. The sample comprises some 140,000 clones, approximately 77% of which are singletons, and 20% to 25% rests with the top ten. Germline V gene data show CDR1 as MNHEY and CDR2 as SMNVEV (reference sequence). The CDR3 sequence is 14 residues long. The V gene end was trimmed by 6 bases and the J gene end by 7 bases; junction bases not matched to a gene: 6.

The chain joins TRBV27 to TRBJ1-6, with 7 nucleotides matching TRBD1. The specimen sequenced was peripheral blood. The origin of this receptor is a man older than 75 with acute or convalescent COVID-19. Here the CDR3 DNA reads TGTGCCAGCAGCCCTAGGGGGCTGAATTCACCCCTCCACTTT. It translates to CASSPRGLNSPLHF.